Listed below are T cell receptor beta chains from one sample, sequenced in a study of cytomegalovirus exposure and HLA in healthy donors. TCRdb's table, derived via immunoSEQ multiplex PCR, lists solely in-frame clones and lacks some. The sample has roughly 150,000 clones, 77% seen once; the top ten hold under 2.5%. Sequenced: PBMCs. Receptors were obtained from a man aged 25 to 40 in good health and CMV-seronegative. CDR3s include the opening cysteine and the closing phenylalanine or tryptophan. The order of the fields is D gene, V gene, CDR3 length, J gene, clone size, CDR3 DNA, CDR3 protein. A D gene is named only where the DNA matches it firmly. The size entry is marked missing in some rows and otherwise reads once, few, many or a size class.

d_call: .; v_call: TRBV27; cdr3_length: 14; j_call: TRBJ2-3; clone_size: once; cdr3_nt: TGTGCCAGCAGCCCCGTGCTCGGGGCAGATACGCAGTATTTT; cdr3_aa: CASSPVLGADTQYF
d_call: TRBD2; v_call: TRBV19; cdr3_length: 15; j_call: TRBJ2-1; clone_size: .; cdr3_nt: TGTGCCAGTAGTATTGGATTAGCGGGAGTGATTGAGCAGTTCTTC; cdr3_aa: CASSIGLAGVIEQFF
d_call: .; v_call: TRBV9; cdr3_length: 13; j_call: TRBJ1-2; clone_size: once; cdr3_nt: TGTGCCAGCAGCGCGACAGCAAGCTATGGCTACACCTTC; cdr3_aa: CASSATASYGYTF
d_call: TRBD1; v_call: TRBV28; cdr3_length: 14; j_call: TRBJ1-4; clone_size: .; cdr3_nt: TGTGCCAGTCTTCCGGGACAGGGGGCGGAAAAACTGTTTTTT; cdr3_aa: CASLPGQGAEKLFF
d_call: TRBD1; v_call: TRBV19; cdr3_length: 14; j_call: TRBJ1-2; clone_size: .; cdr3_nt: TGTGCCAGTAGTCCCTCGGGACAGACCTATGGCTACACCTTC; cdr3_aa: CASSPSGQTYGYTF
d_call: TRBD2; v_call: TRBV6-1; cdr3_length: 15; j_call: TRBJ2-7; clone_size: once; cdr3_nt: TGTGCCAGCAGTGCTGACGACAGCGGGGCTTACGAGCAGTACTTC; cdr3_aa: CASSADDSGAYEQYF
d_call: .; v_call: TRBV10-3; cdr3_length: 15; j_call: TRBJ1-3; clone_size: .; cdr3_nt: TGTGCCATCAGTGAGTCGCCGACAGGACGGAACACCATATATTTT; cdr3_aa: CAISESPTGRNTIYF
d_call: .; v_call: TRBV2; cdr3_length: 14; j_call: TRBJ1-1; clone_size: few; cdr3_nt: TGTGCCAGCCTTACGTGGGCAATGAACACTGAGGCTTTCTTT; cdr3_aa: CASLTWAMNTEAFF
d_call: .; v_call: TRBV27; cdr3_length: 15; j_call: TRBJ1-2; clone_size: .; cdr3_nt: TGTGCCAGCCGTGGTACAGGAACACTCGGCTATGGCTACACCTTC; cdr3_aa: CASRGTGTLGYGYTF
d_call: .; v_call: TRBV7-3; cdr3_length: 12; j_call: TRBJ2-3; clone_size: .; cdr3_nt: TGTGCCAGCAGCGCCACTAGGGATACGCAGTATTTT; cdr3_aa: CASSATRDTQYF
d_call: TRBD2; v_call: TRBV28; cdr3_length: 20; j_call: TRBJ2-7; clone_size: .; cdr3_nt: TGTGCCAGCAGATCCGCCGCCGGGACTAGCGGGACGCCGAAAGGCTACGAGCAGTACTTC; cdr3_aa: CASRSAAGTSGTPKGYEQYF
d_call: .; v_call: TRBV6-6; cdr3_length: 16; j_call: TRBJ2-1; clone_size: .; cdr3_nt: TGTGCCAGCAGTTTAGCGTCCCCTCGTAGGTACAATGAGCAGTTCTTC; cdr3_aa: CASSLASPRRYNEQFF
d_call: .; v_call: TRBV30; cdr3_length: 12; j_call: TRBJ2-1; clone_size: .; cdr3_nt: TGTGCCTGGAGGAGAGACTTCTACGATCAGTTCTTC; cdr3_aa: CAWRRDFYDQFF
d_call: .; v_call: TRBV19; cdr3_length: 15; j_call: TRBJ1-5; clone_size: few; cdr3_nt: TGTGCCAGTAGTAGGACCTGGACAAAAAGTCAGCCCCAGCATTTT; cdr3_aa: CASSRTWTKSQPQHF
d_call: TRBD2; v_call: TRBV4-1; cdr3_length: 17; j_call: TRBJ2-1; clone_size: once; cdr3_nt: TGCGCCAGCAGCCAAGATCGGCCTAGCGGGAGGGGGTATGAGCAGTTCTTC; cdr3_aa: CASSQDRPSGRGYEQFF
d_call: .; v_call: TRBV19; cdr3_length: 16; j_call: TRBJ1-2; clone_size: .; cdr3_nt: TGTGCCAGTAGTATAGATCAGCGGGGGGCTCACAATGGCTACACCTTC; cdr3_aa: CASSIDQRGAHNGYTF
d_call: TRBD1; v_call: TRBV10-2; cdr3_length: 15; j_call: TRBJ2-7; clone_size: .; cdr3_nt: TGCGCCAGCAGTGAACCGGGACAGGGAGGCTACGAGCAGTACTTC; cdr3_aa: CASSEPGQGGYEQYF
d_call: TRBD1; v_call: TRBV5-1; cdr3_length: 17; j_call: TRBJ1-4; clone_size: .; cdr3_nt: TGCGCCAGCAGCTTGGAGGGGGCTCTTGGTCCTAATGAAAAACTGTTTTTT; cdr3_aa: CASSLEGALGPNEKLFF
d_call: .; v_call: TRBV5-6; cdr3_length: 17; j_call: TRBJ2-7; clone_size: .; cdr3_nt: TGTGCCAGCAGCTTTCCCGTTGACGGGTTGAGGGCCTACGAGCAGTACTTC; cdr3_aa: CASSFPVDGLRAYEQYF
d_call: TRBD1; v_call: TRBV2; cdr3_length: 15; j_call: TRBJ1-1; clone_size: .; cdr3_nt: TGTGCCAGCAGAGGCCTAAGACAGGGGATTAATGAAGCTTTCTTT; cdr3_aa: CASRGLRQGINEAFF
d_call: .; v_call: TRBV13; cdr3_length: 14; j_call: TRBJ2-7; clone_size: .; cdr3_nt: TGTGCCAGCAGCTTAGGCGTCGGCGGCTACGAGCAGTACTTC; cdr3_aa: CASSLGVGGYEQYF
d_call: .; v_call: TRBV6-5; cdr3_length: 16; j_call: TRBJ2-1; clone_size: .; cdr3_nt: TGTGCCAGCAGTTACTCGCCTCTTGGGCTTAACAATGAGCAGTTCTTC; cdr3_aa: CASSYSPLGLNNEQFF
d_call: .; v_call: TRBV6-5; cdr3_length: 13; j_call: TRBJ1-1; clone_size: few; cdr3_nt: TGTGCCAGCAGCCCCGAGTTGAACACTGAAGCTTTCTTT; cdr3_aa: CASSPELNTEAFF
d_call: TRBD2; v_call: TRBV7-3; cdr3_length: 15; j_call: TRBJ2-1; clone_size: .; cdr3_nt: TGTGCCAGCAGCTTAGGCCCCTCAGGGAGGGAGGAGCAGTTCTTC; cdr3_aa: CASSLGPSGREEQFF
d_call: TRBD2; v_call: TRBV29-1; cdr3_length: 13; j_call: TRBJ2-5; clone_size: .; cdr3_nt: TGCAGCGGAAATAGCGGGAGTGGGGAGACCCAGTACTTC; cdr3_aa: CSGNSGSGETQYF
d_call: .; v_call: TRBV10-1; cdr3_length: 15; j_call: TRBJ1-3; clone_size: .; cdr3_nt: TGCGCCAGCAGTGAATCGGGGAGCTCTGGAAACACCATATATTTT; cdr3_aa: CASSESGSSGNTIYF
d_call: TRBD2; v_call: TRBV6-5; cdr3_length: 15; j_call: TRBJ2-7; clone_size: few; cdr3_nt: TGTGCCAGCAGTTACTCGGGGGAGGGCCGGTACGAGCAGTACTTC; cdr3_aa: CASSYSGEGRYEQYF
d_call: .; v_call: TRBV9; cdr3_length: 12; j_call: TRBJ2-3; clone_size: once; cdr3_nt: TGTGCCAGCAGCCTAAGCACAGATACGCAGTATTTT; cdr3_aa: CASSLSTDTQYF
d_call: TRBD2; v_call: TRBV5-1; cdr3_length: 19; j_call: TRBJ2-3; clone_size: few; cdr3_nt: TGCGCCAGCAGCTTGGACCGCCGGGCTAGCGGGCTTAGCACAGATACGCAGTATTTT; cdr3_aa: CASSLDRRASGLSTDTQYF
d_call: TRBD1; v_call: TRBV2; cdr3_length: 14; j_call: TRBJ2-7; clone_size: .; cdr3_nt: TGTGCCAGCAGGGGACAGGGGGGCCCCTACGAGCAGTACTTC; cdr3_aa: CASRGQGGPYEQYF
d_call: .; v_call: TRBV9; cdr3_length: 19; j_call: TRBJ2-3; clone_size: .; cdr3_nt: TGTGCCAGCAGCGAGAGGCCTAGGACTACCGAGTTTAGCACAGATACGCAGTATTTT; cdr3_aa: CASSERPRTTEFSTDTQYF